This T cell receptor beta chain emerged from a study of T cell repertoires in cytomegalovirus infection. Study-level background: From public TCR beta signatures came an indication of both CMV infection and matching HLA type.

Study results and caveats: The ex vivo response showed dominance by HLA-C-restricted CMV-specific TCR beta clonotypes. Totalled public TCR beta family frequency picked out people who carried CMV plus the relevant HLA.

MiXCR, run by TCRdb on the reads, gives a single entry per CDR3 protein. The sample includes approximately 300,000 distinct CDR3 sequences, roughly 25% of them seen just once. This CDR3 has 13 residues. The germline V gene has CDR1 LGHDT and CDR2 YNNKEL (reference sequence). Losses at the gene ends were 2 bases for V and 11 bases for J; bases not matched to a gene: 6. Regarding this clonotype: The antigen is unknown.

V is TRBV3-1 and J is TRBJ2-1; 7 positions match TRBD2. This sequence originates from a human donor in good health (CMV status not recorded). Some clones in this sample may be carry-over from other donors' samples. The material sequenced was cultured PBMCs, taken from culture after CMV antigen stimulation. CDR3 sequence: CASSQIRGGKQFF. The CDR3 DNA reads TGTGCCAGCAGCCAAATTCGCGGGGGTAAGCAGTTCTTC.